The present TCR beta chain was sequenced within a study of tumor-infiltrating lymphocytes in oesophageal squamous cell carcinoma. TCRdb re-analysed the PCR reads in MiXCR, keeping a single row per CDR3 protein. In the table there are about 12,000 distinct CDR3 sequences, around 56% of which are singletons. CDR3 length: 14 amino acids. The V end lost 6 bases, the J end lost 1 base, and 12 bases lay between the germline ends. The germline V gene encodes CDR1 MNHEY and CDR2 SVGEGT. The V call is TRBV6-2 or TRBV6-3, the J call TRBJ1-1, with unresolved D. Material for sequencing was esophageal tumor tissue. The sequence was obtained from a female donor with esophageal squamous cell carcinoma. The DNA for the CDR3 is TGTGCCAGCAGAGAGGACGGAACGAACACTGAAGCTTTCTTT. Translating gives CASREDGTNTEAFF.